This T cell receptor (beta chain) was documented in a study of cytomegalovirus exposure and HLA in healthy donors. Study-level findings and limits: The listing of about 150 TCR beta chains classed them as cytomegalovirus-associated. Under in vitro conditions, three CMV-associated chains were confirmed as specific for CMV antigens.

The donors formed part of the 120-subject validation cohort, distinct from the approximately 670-subject first cohort. Measured with immunoSEQ multiplex PCR; TCRdb has only the in-frame clones, and not every one. The table shows 190,000 or so clones, with 84% occurring only once. Notes on this clone: The antigen is undetermined.

V was clipped by 4 bases and J by 3 bases; unmatched bases: 4. CDR1 and CDR2 from the germline V gene are SGDLS and YYNGEE. The CDR3 has 14 residues. The chain carries TRBV9 and TRBJ2-5; 9 bases fit TRBD2. Sequenced sample: PBMCs. This TCR was recovered from a woman aged 18-35 years in good health and CMV-seropositive. The CDR3: CASSSRLAEETQYF. In nucleotides, the CDR3 is TGTGCCAGCAGCTCACGACTAGCGGAAGAGACCCAGTACTTC. The complete variable domain, with remaining parts taken from reference TRBV9 and TRBJ2-5, reads DSGVTQTPKHLITATGQRVTLRCSPRSGDLSVYWYQQSLDQGLQFLIQYYNGEERAKGNILERFSAQQFPDLHSELNLSSLELGDSALYFCASSSRLAEETQYFGPGTRLLVL.